This T cell receptor beta chain was captured by sequencing in a study of T cells after somatic rescue of genetic block. Germline CDR1 is MNHNS and CDR2 is SASEGT. The CDR3 extends over 14 amino acids. With 5 bases removed from V and 6 bases from J, the gap between germline ends came to 16 bases. Profiled with immunoSEQ multiplex PCR; TCRdb holds only in-frame clones, not every one. Of under 150,000 clones listed, around nine tenths are singletons. The V call is TRBV6-1, the J call TRBJ1-2; D is uncertain. Sequenced sample: peripheral blood mononuclear cells (PBMCs). This receptor was obtained from a young woman. The DNA of the CDR3 is TGTGCCAGCAGTCAAGGGTACTCCGCGGATGGCTACACCTTC. Residues: CASSQGYSADGYTF.